This T cell receptor (beta chain) comes out of a study of T cell responses to AZD1222 COVID-19 vaccine. Generated by immunoSEQ multiplex PCR, the TCRdb table keeps only in-frame clones and is missing some. This sample carries around 76,000 clones, more than 75% of them seen once, and the ten largest clones take about 12%. There are 13 residues in the CDR3. Germline V gives CDR1 SGHTA, CDR2 FQGTGA. V was clipped by 5 bases and J by 4 bases, with 11 bases between them. The source was peripheral blood, collected on day 0 of AZD1222 vaccination. The receptor was isolated from an adult in good health. The chain has TRBV7-3 and TRBJ2-5, with a possible D match to TRBD1 (6 bases). CDR3 bases: TGTGCCAGCAGCCTACTACAGGGAGAGACCCAGTACTTC. Translating it yields CASSLLQGETQYF.